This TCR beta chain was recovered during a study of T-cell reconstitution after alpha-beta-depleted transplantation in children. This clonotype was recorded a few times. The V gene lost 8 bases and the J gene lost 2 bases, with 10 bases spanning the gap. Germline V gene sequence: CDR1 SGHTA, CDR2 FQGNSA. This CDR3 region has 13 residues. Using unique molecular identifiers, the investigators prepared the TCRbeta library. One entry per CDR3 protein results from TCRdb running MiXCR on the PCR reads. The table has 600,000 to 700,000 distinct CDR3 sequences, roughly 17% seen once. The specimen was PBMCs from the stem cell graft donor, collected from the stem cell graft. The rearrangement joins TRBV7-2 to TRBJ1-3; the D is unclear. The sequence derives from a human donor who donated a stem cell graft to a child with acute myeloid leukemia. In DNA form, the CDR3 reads TGTGCCAGCCCCTCCGAGGCTGGAAACACCATATATTTT. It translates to CASPSEAGNTIYF.